Presented here are 23 T cell receptor beta chains from one specimen sequenced in a study of blood T cells in healthy people across ages. Next came a second PCR, run for roughly 6 to 11 cycles, which used a sample-barcoded 5' primer along with a J-beta primer mix. TCRdb fed the 5' RACE reads into MiXCR, producing one record per CDR3 protein. This repertoire shows around 800,000 distinct CDR3 sequences, 46% found once; its top ten account for about a sixth. The sequenced sample consisted of blood. These receptors all come from a man older than 75 in good health.

The rearrangement uses TRBV20-1 and TRBJ1-1; 9 positions match TRBD1. Germline V gene lookup returns CDR1 DFQATT and CDR2 SNEGSKA (reference sequence). The CDR3 consists of 14 residues. J was trimmed by 4 bases and V by 2 bases; bases with no gene match: 5. This chain's CDR3 is CSARRQGVGTEAFF. CDR3 nucleotide sequence: TGCAGTGCTAGACGACAGGGGGTGGGCACTGAAGCTTTCTTT.

V usage is TRBV18 and J usage is TRBJ2-7; 8 positions match TRBD1. Germline V CDR1 and CDR2: KGHSH, LQKENI. The CDR3 totals 14 residues. With V trimmed by 6 bases and J by 0 bases, 4 bases remained unmatched. The CDR3, as DNA: TGTGCCAGCTCCCTCAGGGGGCACTCCTACGAGCAGTACTTC. Translating gives CASSLRGHSYEQYF. The whole variable domain, filled in from reference TRBV18 and TRBJ2-7, reads NAGVMQNPRHLVRRRGQEARLRCSPMKGHSHVYWYRQLPEEGLKFMVYLQKENIIDESGMPKERFSAEFPKEGPSILRIQQVVRGDSAAYFCASSLRGHSYEQYFGPGTRLTVT.

This chain uses TRBV29-1 with TRBJ1-2; no firm D call. The CDR3 has 14 amino acids. CDR1 is SQVTM, CDR2 ANQGSEA, per germline. The V gene lost 4 bases and the J gene lost 8 bases, with 20 bases spanning the gap. The CDR3 nucleotides read TGCAGCGTTGTGATACAGATGTCGGTTAAAGGCTACACCTTC. The encoded protein is CSVVIQMSVKGYTF.

The chain is built from TRBV20-1 and TRBJ2-5; D gene ambiguous. CDR1 and CDR2 from the germline V gene are DFQATT and SNEGSKA (reference sequence). Trimming took off 0 bases at V and 4 bases at J, with 12 bases between the two ends. The length of the CDR3 is 14 residues. The CDR3 region is CSARDNPYGETQYF. CDR3 DNA: TGCAGTGCTAGAGATAACCCCTACGGAGAGACCCAGTACTTC.

This clonotype was picked up a small number of times. The chain is built from TRBV6-6 and TRBJ2-3; TRBD2 matches at 9 bases. The CDR3 runs 15 residues. The J segment lost 5 bases and the V segment lost 0 bases, leaving 3 bases of the junction unmatched. Germline V gives CDR1 MNHNY, CDR2 SVGAGI (reference sequence). The CDR3 reads CASSYSLREGDTQYF. In DNA, the CDR3 is TGTGCCAGCAGTTACTCGTTGCGGGAGGGAGATACGCAGTATTTT.

The chain combines TRBV10-3 with TRBJ2-3, with D hard to call. V was pared by 5 bases and J by 3 bases, with 9 bases between. The germline CDR1 and CDR2 sequences are ENHRY and SYGVKD. The CDR3 is 13 residues long. CDR3 in DNA: TGTGCCATCAGTTATACTGCGACAGATACGCAGTATTTT. Translation gives CAISYTATDTQYF.

The chain links TRBV7-9 to TRBJ2-3; no definite D call. This CDR3 spans 15 amino acids. The germline gives CDR1 SEHNR, CDR2 FQNEAQ (reference sequence). V lost 1 base, J lost 0 bases, and 8 bases lay in between. The CDR3 sequence is CASSLGSVSTDTQYF. CDR3 nucleotide sequence: TGTGCCAGCAGCTTAGGGTCAGTAAGCACAGATACGCAGTATTTT.

J is TRBJ2-5 and V is TRBV9, with no clear D. V lost 4 bases and J lost 11, with 18 bases in between. This CDR3 spans 13 amino acids. CDR1 and CDR2 from the germline V gene are SGDLS and YYNGEE. The CDR3 coding sequence is TGTGCCAGCAGCTGGCGTCCAGACAATGAGCAGTACTTC. Protein: CASSWRPDNEQYF.

The chain recombines TRBV7-9 with TRBJ2-6; D ambiguous. The V end lost 1 base, the J end lost 4 bases, and 8 bases lay between the germline ends. The CDR3 is 15 residues long. Germline V gene sequence: CDR1 SEHNR, CDR2 FQNEAQ (reference sequence). In DNA form, the CDR3 reads TGTGCCAGCAGCTTAGACCTCCTGGGGGCCAACGTCCTGACTTTC. This sequence encodes CASSLDLLGANVLTF.

This clonotype was seen many times. This chain joins TRBV12-3 or TRBV12-4 and TRBJ1-6, with D unresolved. Deletions cut 3 bases from V and 9 bases from J, with 6 bases between. The CDR3 extends over 12 amino acids. The CDR3 loop reads CASSFIISPLHF. The CDR3 DNA reads as TGTGCCAGCAGTTTTATTATTTCACCCCTCCACTTT.

Notes on this clonotype: The junction does not match germline at one end; this may be a read error. The V gene is TRBV3-1, the J gene TRBJ2-5, with D possibly matching TRBD1 (6 bases). This CDR3 spans 18 amino acids. CDR1 LGHDT and CDR2 YNNKEL come from the germline V gene (reference sequence). The CDR3 loop is CASSGTTRDIEYQEAQYF. The CDR3 DNA reads as TGTGCCAGCAGCGGGACAACTCGGGACATTGAGTACCAAGAGGCCCAGTACTTC.

The CDR3 DNA follows: TGCGCCAGCAGCCAAGAGACGGAAGTTTCCGGGACCCATAGCAATCAGCCCCAGCATTTT. Amino acid sequence: CASSQETEVSGTHSNQPQHF. The rearrangement links TRBV4-1 to TRBJ1-5; tentative D call: TRBD1 (5 bases). The CDR3 has 20 residues. Trimming took off 0 bases at V and 0 bases at J, with 21 bases between the two ends. CDR1 and CDR2 (germline): MGHRA, YSYEKL.

V usage is TRBV7-9 and J usage is TRBJ2-1; 8 nucleotides line up with TRBD2. Trimming at V came to 5 bases and at J to 5 bases, leaving 11 bases not matched to a gene. Germline V gene lookup returns CDR1 SEHNR and CDR2 FQNEAQ (reference sequence). The CDR3 length is 16 residues. CDR3 bases: TGTGCCAGCAGCACTCCGGCGGGGGGCGCCCACAATGAGCAGTTCTTC. Encoded protein: CASSTPAGGAHNEQFF.

V and J are TRBV5-1 and TRBJ1-2; D is possibly TRBD1 (5 bases). This CDR3 is built from 13 residues. CDR1 and CDR2 (germline): SGHRS, YFSETQ. V lost 0 bases to trimming and J lost 3 bases, with 6 bases between them. Here the CDR3 DNA reads TGCGCCAGCAGCTTGGTCAGGGACTATGGCTACACCTTC. Translated: CASSLVRDYGYTF.

This chain links TRBV6-2 or TRBV6-3 with TRBJ2-3; no firm D call. V gave up 3 bases and J gave up 2 bases, with 9 bases separating them. The CDR3 spans 14 residues. The germline V gene encodes CDR1 MNHEY and CDR2 SVGEGT. The CDR3 sequence: CASSYWADTDTQYF. DNA of the CDR3: TGTGCCAGCAGTTATTGGGCCGACACAGATACGCAGTATTTT.

The rearrangement joins TRBV12-3 or TRBV12-4 to TRBJ2-1; no clear D. The V end was cut by 7 bases, the J end by 5 bases, with 12 bases between. There are 13 residues in the CDR3. The CDR3 nucleotides are TGTGCCAGCATGCCGGTTAGTGACAATGAGCAGTTCTTC. Translated: CASMPVSDNEQFF.

The chain links TRBV2 to TRBJ2-5; D is unclear. Trimming cost V 6 bases and J 2 bases, with 10 bases left between them. This CDR3 has 13 residues. Germline V gives CDR1 SNHLY, CDR2 FYNNEI. As DNA, the CDR3 is TGTGCCAGCAGCGCTGCTGCTCAAGAGACCCAGTACTTC. Protein product: CASSAAAQETQYF.

J is TRBJ1-5 and V is TRBV19; D ambiguous. Trimming cost V 6 bases and J 8 bases, with 20 bases left between them. This CDR3 comprises 15 residues. Per germline, CDR1 LNHDA and CDR2 SQIVND (reference sequence). CDR3 residues: CASRKLGDTWEPQHF. In DNA, the CDR3 is TGTGCCAGTAGAAAACTTGGGGATACGTGGGAGCCCCAGCATTTT.

J is TRBJ2-5 and V is TRBV28; 11 positions match TRBD2. Germline values: CDR1 MDHEN, CDR2 SYDVKM. V was pared by 6 bases and J by 3 bases, with 6 bases of the junction left unmatched. This CDR3 region has 15 residues. Here the CDR3 DNA reads TGTGCCAGCAGGGTCCCGGGACTAGCGGAAGAGACCCAGTACTTC. Amino acid sequence: CASRVPGLAEETQYF.

The chain combines TRBV7-2 with TRBJ2-5; 11 bases align to TRBD2. CDR3 size: 16 residues. Trimming took 5 bases from V and 11 from J; bases not matched to a gene: 16. In germline, CDR1 is SGHTA, CDR2 FQGNSA. The CDR3 region has the DNA TGTGCCAGCAGCCAAGAGGCTAGCGGGAGGATGAATGAGCAGTACTTC. Translated: CASSQEASGRMNEQYF.

The chain recombines TRBV6-6 with TRBJ2-7; D perhaps matches TRBD1 (6 bases). V was shortened by 7 bases and J by 3 bases, with 19 bases between the two germline ends. The germline CDR1 and CDR2 sequences are MNHNY and SVGAGI (reference sequence). The CDR3 totals 15 residues. The CDR3 loop is CASKDPAGAFYEQYF. For the CDR3, the DNA is TGTGCCAGCAAAGACCCGGCAGGGGCCTTCTACGAGCAGTACTTC.

Written as DNA, the CDR3 is TGTGCCAGCAGTTATCTACAGGGGGCGCGGACTGAAGCTTTCTTT. It encodes CASSYLQGARTEAFF. The chain uses TRBV6-2 or TRBV6-3 and TRBJ1-1; 9 bases fit TRBD1. The J segment lost 5 bases and the V segment lost 3 bases, leaving 7 bases of the junction unmatched. CDR1 MNHEY and CDR2 SVGEGT come from the germline V gene. The CDR3 totals 15 residues.

This clonotype was recorded many times. The chain is built from TRBV6-4 and TRBJ2-3; D is ambiguous. Germline CDR1 and CDR2: MRHNA and SNTAGT. The CDR3 has 17 amino acids. Trimming removed 2 bases at V and 3 bases at J, with 18 bases between. The CDR3 DNA reads as TGTGCCAGCAGTGACCTCGTAAACGGCCAGAGAACAGATACGCAGTATTTT. Translating it yields CASSDLVNGQRTDTQYF.